The clone carrying this T cell receptor beta chain appeared many times. What it recognizes is unknown. TCR beta cDNA was prepared out of 500 ng total RNA by means of a constant-region primer. Three nested multiplex PCR rounds of slightly modified ARM-PCR generated TCR beta libraries. TCRdb recomputed calls from the multiplex PCR reads with MiXCR, one row per CDR3 protein. Of 300,000 to 400,000 distinct CDR3 sequences in the sample, about 62% were seen once. This record comes from a study of tumor-infiltrating lymphocytes in primary liver carcinoma. Study as a whole: The tumors, T1-T3 N0M0 lesions, were roughly 4 to 10 cm across. Points from the study as a whole: No comparison of CD4+ and CD8+ repertoires was made, since the samples were bulk unsorted.

Germline DNA was extracted alongside blood RNA, which was obtained from unsorted whole blood. Preoperatively, peripheral blood was drawn, approximately 4.4 milliliters in total. This receptor was identified in a man aged 35-49 years with primary liver carcinoma and hepatitis B virus infection. Source material: peripheral blood.

This CDR3 reads CASRVGSNTGELFF. The CDR3 DNA is TGTGCCAGCAGGGTGGGGTCGAACACCGGGGAGCTGTTTTTT. V is TRBV6-1 and J is TRBJ2-2; D not certain. The CDR3 has 14 residues. Germline V gene data show CDR1 as MNHNS and CDR2 as SASEGT. With 6 bases removed from V and 0 bases from J, the gap between germline ends came to 8 bases.